The 26 T cell receptor beta chains presented below share a single source sample, sequenced in a study of molecular identifiers for immune sequencing clone quantification. TCRdb analysed the PCR reads with MiXCR anew, one entry per CDR3 protein. This sample yields hundreds of thousands of distinct CDR3 sequences, of which roughly 23% are seen a single time; 0.81% belongs to the top ten. Sequenced input: naive CD8+ T cells from blood, with Jurkat cell RNA spiked in. Subset reported: FACS-sorted CD8+CD4-CCR7+CD45RA+ naive T cells. These receptors came from a human donor in good health. Some libraries in this study had Jurkat cell RNA spiked in.

The chain links TRBV9 to TRBJ2-5; 7 bases line up with TRBD2. V shed 4 bases and J 5 bases; nucleotides not matched to a gene: 5. Germline CDR1 is SGDLS and CDR2 is YYNGEE. The length of the CDR3 is 13 residues. This CDR3 reads CASSPGGMETQYF. CDR3 nucleotides: TGTGCCAGCAGCCCGGGGGGTATGGAGACCCAGTACTTC. The entire variable domain, with the rest obtained from reference TRBV9 and TRBJ2-5, is as follows: DSGVTQTPKHLITATGQRVTLRCSPRSGDLSVYWYQQSLDQGLQFLIQYYNGEERAKGNILERFSAQQFPDLHSELNLSSLELGDSALYFCASSPGGMETQYFGPGTRLLVL.

This clonotype was recorded at least ten times. The chain joins TRBV29-1 to TRBJ2-7, with D unclear. The CDR3 extends over 13 amino acids. The V end lost 2 bases, the J end lost 2 bases, and 10 bases lay between the germline ends. Germline V lookup: CDR1 SQVTM, CDR2 ANQGSEA. The CDR3 nucleotides are TGCAGCGTTGAATTCGGCGGCACCTACGAGCAGTACTTC. This gives the protein CSVEFGGTYEQYF.

With respect to this clonotype: This may come from a read error, since a much larger clone is one base off. The V gene is TRBV30, the J gene TRBJ1-1; the D gene is possibly TRBD1 (6 bases). The CDR3 is made up of 14 amino acids. CDR1 is GTSNPN, CDR2 SVGIG, per germline (reference sequence). The CDR3 coding sequence is TGTGCCTGGCAACAGGACAGACGGAACGCTGAAGCTTTCTTT. Residues: CAWQQDRRNAEAFF.

About this clonotype: Since a much larger clone is just one base distant, this may be a read error. The rearrangement uses TRBV9 and TRBJ2-5, with D possibly TRBD1 on 5 matching bases. Germline values: CDR1 SGDLS, CDR2 YYNGEE. The CDR3 has 17 residues. CDR3 DNA sequence: TGTGCCAGCAGCGTCTCTACCATTGGACAATCTCAAGAGACCCTGTACTTC. Translated: CASSVSTIGQSQETLYF.

This clonotype was detected a few times. The chain recombines TRBV6-5 with TRBJ2-1, with TRBD2 matching over 13 bases. With V trimmed by 6 bases and J by 1 base, 9 bases remained unmatched. Germline V lookup: CDR1 MNHEY, CDR2 SVGAGI. This CDR3 has 18 amino acids. The CDR3 DNA reads as TGTGCCAGCAGAACACTAGCGGGAGGGTCTAGGTCCTACAATGAGCAGTTCTTC. Translation gives CASRTLAGGSRSYNEQFF.

There are many counts of this clonotype. The chain links TRBV27 to TRBJ2-7; 7 bases are a match to TRBD1. Germline assignment: CDR1 MNHEY and CDR2 SMNVEV (reference sequence). J was trimmed by 5 bases and V by 4 bases; bases with no gene match: 8. This CDR3 contains 14 residues. The CDR3 DNA sequence: TGTGCCAGCAGTTGGGGGCAGGGGGTCCACGAGCAGTACTTC. Its protein is CASSWGQGVHEQYF.

This clonotype was picked up a small number of times. A clone one base away is much larger, so this may be a read error. The chain uses TRBV6-6 and TRBJ2-7; D gene ambiguous. The CDR3 covers 12 residues. Germline CDR1 MNHNY, CDR2 SVGAGI (reference sequence). DNA of the CDR3: TGTGCCAGCAGTTACGGGTCCTACGAGAAGTACTTC. It encodes CASSYGSYEKYF.

There are a few counts of this clonotype. This chain joins TRBV6-2 or TRBV6-3 and TRBJ2-3; 9 nucleotides align to TRBD2. This CDR3 contains 17 residues. Per germline, CDR1 MNHEY and CDR2 SVGEGT. J lost 4 bases, V lost 0 bases, and 8 bases had no gene match. CDR3 DNA: TGTGCCAGCAGTTACTCACAATCTAGCGGGGCTGCAGATACGCAGTATTTT. Its protein is CASSYSQSSGAADTQYF.

A few counts support this clonotype. The gene calls are TRBV29-1 and TRBJ1-2; D perhaps matches TRBD1 (5 bases). Trimming removed 1 base from V and 2 bases from J, with 14 bases in between. CDR3 length equals 15 residues. The germline V gene encodes CDR1 SQVTM and CDR2 ANQGSEA. The CDR3 region has the DNA TGCAGCGTTGAAGCTCTTGACAGCCCGAACTATGGCTACACCTTC. Protein: CSVEALDSPNYGYTF.

With respect to this clonotype: Just one base apart from a much larger clone, this may be a read error. The CDR3 sequence is CATSQGAGSAEAQYF. Here the CDR3 DNA reads TGTGCCACCAGCCAGGGGGCAGGGTCGGCAGAGGCCCAGTACTTC. V usage is TRBV24-1 and J usage is TRBJ2-5; TRBD1 matches at 8 bases. CDR3 length: 15 residues. Germline CDR1 is KGHDR and CDR2 is SFDVKD.

J is TRBJ1-4 and V is TRBV6-6; D ambiguous. Germline CDR1 and CDR2: MNHNY and SVGAGI (reference sequence). The CDR3 has 17 residues. V lost 0 bases to trimming and J lost 0 bases, with 11 bases between them. The CDR3 spells CASSYSHPGATNEKLFF. CDR3 nucleotides: TGTGCCAGCAGTTACTCACACCCCGGGGCAACTAATGAAAAACTGTTTTTT.

This clonotype was seen repeatedly, ten times or more. Here the CDR3 reads CASSKGGNEKLFF. Here the CDR3 DNA reads TGTGCCAGCAGCAAAGGGGGGAATGAAAAACTGTTTTTT. This chain uses TRBV7-9 with TRBJ1-4; the D gene is possibly TRBD1 (6 bases). The CDR3 has 13 residues. Trimming pared 5 bases from V and 5 bases from J, leaving 9 bases between. Germline V lookup: CDR1 SEHNR, CDR2 FQNEAQ (reference sequence).

This clonotype was counted many times. The chain couples TRBV5-6 to TRBJ2-7; unclear D gene. This CDR3 contains 13 residues. The germline V gene has CDR1 SGHDT and CDR2 YYEEEE. The ends were cut back, 0 bases at V and 1 base at J, with 5 bases in the middle. The DNA of the CDR3 is TGTGCCAGCAGCTTGGTTGGGTCCTACGAGCAGTACTTC. Encoded protein: CASSLVGSYEQYF.

This clonotype was counted at least ten times. This sequence joins TRBV7-7 and TRBJ1-5, with TRBD1 matching 8 bases. The germline gives CDR1 SSHAT, CDR2 FNYEAQ (reference sequence). The V and J ends lost 5 bases and 5 bases, in that order; junction bases with no gene match: 8. This CDR3 has 15 amino acids. The CDR3: CASSLDRGPYQPQHF. The CDR3 DNA reads as TGTGCCAGCAGCCTCGACAGGGGCCCTTATCAGCCCCAGCATTTT.

This clonotype was detected only a few times. The rearrangement uses TRBV27 and TRBJ1-2; 7 nucleotides line up with TRBD1. This CDR3 region has 14 residues. The junction had 6 bases not matched to a gene; V was cut back by 2 bases and J by 6 bases. Germline V gene sequence: CDR1 MNHEY, CDR2 SMNVEV (reference sequence). The CDR3 coding sequence is TGTGCCAGCAGTTTACTGGAAGGGGGCGATGGCTACACCTTC. Its protein is CASSLLEGGDGYTF.

This clonotype was seen ten or more times. The CDR3 reads CASTQGRGTDTQYF. DNA for the CDR3: TGTGCCAGCACCCAAGGGCGGGGCACAGATACGCAGTATTTT. V and J are TRBV13 and TRBJ2-3, with a tentative D call TRBD2 (5 bases). Germline CDR1 is PRHDT and CDR2 is FYEKMQ (reference sequence). The CDR3 extends over 14 amino acids. V was shortened by 7 bases and J by 1 base, with 12 bases between the two germline ends.

There are many counts of this clonotype. This chain joins TRBV29-1 and TRBJ2-5, with 8 bases aligning to TRBD2. The CDR3 contains 13 residues. CDR1 is SQVTM and CDR2 is ANQGSEA in the germline V gene. V lost 4 bases, J lost 7 bases, and 8 bases stayed unmatched. CDR3 DNA sequence: TGCAGCGTTGCGGGACTAGTGTTCGGGACCCAGTACTTC. Its protein product is CSVAGLVFGTQYF.

The chain carries TRBV20-1 and TRBJ2-3; weak D call: TRBD1 (5 bases). The V end lost 2 bases, the J end lost 6 bases, and 21 bases lay between the germline ends. CDR3 length equals 16 residues. Germline assignment: CDR1 DFQATT and CDR2 SNEGSKA (reference sequence). CDR3 residues: CSARPMDTLATDTQYF. As DNA, the CDR3 is TGCAGTGCTAGACCCATGGACACACTGGCGACGGATACGCAGTATTTT.

This clonotype was seen repeatedly, ten times or more. This chain connects TRBV5-1 to TRBJ2-7; 10 bases are shared with TRBD1. CDR1 and CDR2 (germline): SGHRS, YFSETQ. The trim removed 5 bases at V and 2 bases at J, leaving 10 bases unmatched. The CDR3 is 16 residues long. The CDR3 loop reads CASSPNPGQGTYEQYF. The CDR3 DNA sequence: TGCGCCAGCAGTCCGAACCCGGGACAGGGGACCTACGAGCAGTACTTC.

The chain uses TRBV27 and TRBJ2-7, with 13 bases identical to TRBD2. This CDR3 spans 18 amino acids. Germline lookup yields CDR1 MNHEY and CDR2 SMNVEV (reference sequence). After removal of 1 base from V and 6 bases from J, the junction contained 12 bases not matched to a gene. The CDR3 sequence is CASSLLPELGLAGVEQYF. CDR3 nucleotides: TGTGCCAGCAGTTTATTGCCCGAGCTAGGACTAGCGGGAGTCGAGCAGTACTTC.

This clonotype was seen ten or more times. The rearrangement joins TRBV2 to TRBJ2-7; D is undetermined. Germline loops: CDR1 SNHLY, CDR2 FYNNEI. V lost 0 bases and J lost 8, with 14 bases in between. The CDR3 consists of 14 residues. In DNA, the CDR3 is TGTGCCAGCAGTGAAGCAGGGTTGGGCCCCCAGCAGTACTTC. Amino acids: CASSEAGLGPQQYF. The variable domain in full, with the rest retrieved from reference TRBV2 and TRBJ2-7, is EPEVTQTPSHQVTQMGQEVILRCVPISNHLYFYWYRQILGQKVEFLVSFYNNEISEKSEIFDDQFSVERPDGSNFTLKIRSTKLEDSAMYFCASSEAGLGPQQYFGPGTRLTVT.

This clonotype was recorded a few times. The genes are TRBV3-1 and TRBJ2-7, with a weak D call TRBD2 (5 bases). The V gene lost 1 base and the J gene lost 0 bases, with 7 bases spanning the gap. CDR1 LGHDT and CDR2 YNNKEL come from the germline V gene (reference sequence). CDR3 length equals 14 residues. The CDR3 reads CASSQVLASYEQYF. The CDR3 coding sequence is TGTGCCAGCAGCCAAGTGCTAGCCTCCTACGAGCAGTACTTC.

The V and J genes are TRBV19 and TRBJ2-7, with TRBD2 identical over 9 bases. The germline gives CDR1 LNHDA, CDR2 SQIVND (reference sequence). J gave up 5 bases and V 10 bases, and 9 bases lay outside the gene matches. The CDR3 consists of 13 residues. This CDR3 is CAIRPGLAHEQYF. Written as DNA, the CDR3 is TGTGCCATCCGACCGGGACTAGCCCACGAGCAGTACTTC.

This clonotype came up many times. V gene TRBV9 combines with J gene TRBJ2-3, with TRBD2 matching over 13 bases. The germline CDR1 and CDR2 sequences are SGDLS and YYNGEE. V lost 0 bases, J lost 4 bases, and 5 bases stayed unmatched. The CDR3 is 17 residues long. This CDR3 reads CASSVGTSGRAADTQYF. DNA of the CDR3: TGTGCCAGCAGCGTAGGAACTAGCGGGAGGGCCGCAGATACGCAGTATTTT. The complete variable domain, with remaining parts taken from reference TRBV9 and TRBJ2-3, reads DSGVTQTPKHLITATGQRVTLRCSPRSGDLSVYWYQQSLDQGLQFLIQYYNGEERAKGNILERFSAQQFPDLHSELNLSSLELGDSALYFCASSVGTSGRAADTQYFGPGTRLTVL.

The count of this clonotype is one. This may be a read error: a much more frequent sequence differs by one nucleotide. The chain's CDR3 is CVSSLEGYNEQFF. DNA of the CDR3: TGCGTCAGCAGCTTGGAAGGTTACAATGAGCAGTTCTTC. The chain recombines TRBV5-1 with TRBJ2-1; D is ambiguous. Per germline, CDR1 SGHRS and CDR2 YFSETQ. CDR3 length: 13 amino acids. Supplemented by reference TRBV5-1 and TRBJ2-1, the full variable domain reads KAGVTQTPRYLIKTRGQQVTLSCSPISGHRSVSWYQQTPGQGLQFLFEYFSETQRNKGNFPGRFSGRQFSNSRSEMNVSTLELGDSALYLCVSSLEGYNEQFFGPGTRLTVL.

With regard to this clonotype: A much bigger clone sits one base away, suggesting this may be a read error. The chain uses TRBV19 and TRBJ1-5; 8 bases agree with TRBD1. Germline CDR1 reads LNHDA; CDR2 reads SQIVND (reference sequence). The CDR3 sequence is 16 residues long. Trimming took 5 bases from V and 11 from J; bases not matched to a gene: 17. CDR3 DNA sequence: TGTGCCAGTAGTGAAGGCACGACAGGGGCCTCAGGTTCCCAGCATTTT. Its translation: CASSEGTTGASGSQHF.